Each of the 17 T cell receptor beta chains below was sequenced from the same sample in a study. TCRdb passed the RT-PCR reads through MiXCR, listing each CDR3 protein once. Of about 700,000 distinct CDR3 sequences in the sample, around 14% are singletons; the top ten hold roughly 3.9%. Sequencing was carried out using memory CD4+ T cells from blood. The receptor set was obtained from a female donor in good health, serving as a healthy control.

This clonotype was seen only a few times. The V gene is TRBV27, the J gene TRBJ2-7, with D unclear. Trimming stripped 6 bases from V and 6 bases from J, with 15 bases between. The V gene's germline CDR1 is MNHEY and CDR2 SMNVEV (reference sequence). The CDR3 runs to 13 residues. The CDR3 loop reads CASSLRRPPEQYF. DNA of the CDR3: TGTGCCAGCAGCCTCCGGAGACCCCCCGAGCAGTACTTC.

This chain uses TRBV9 with TRBJ2-2; D not certain. Germline lookup yields CDR1 SGDLS and CDR2 YYNGEE. The CDR3 length is 14 residues. V was shortened by 0 bases and J by 1 base, with 4 bases between the two germline ends. The CDR3: CASSVVWNTGELFF. CDR3 DNA sequence: TGTGCCAGCAGCGTAGTATGGAACACCGGGGAGCTGTTTTTT. Combining the CDR3 with reference TRBV9 and TRBJ2-2 gives the whole variable domain DSGVTQTPKHLITATGQRVTLRCSPRSGDLSVYWYQQSLDQGLQFLIQYYNGEERAKGNILERFSAQQFPDLHSELNLSSLELGDSALYFCASSVVWNTGELFFGEGSRLTVL.

The gene calls are TRBV6-5 and TRBJ1-1, with D possibly matching TRBD1 (5 bases). CDR1 and CDR2 (germline): MNHEY, SVGAGI. This CDR3 comprises 14 residues. V was pared by 0 bases and J by 3 bases, with 8 bases between. The CDR3 bases are TGTGCCAGCAGTTACTCGGACAAAGACACTGAAGCTTTCTTT. Residues: CASSYSDKDTEAFF.

The chain employs TRBV27 and TRBJ1-1; TRBD1 aligns across 11 bases. The CDR3 length is 16 residues. V shed 5 bases and J 5 bases; nucleotides not matched to a gene: 10. The germline V gene encodes CDR1 MNHEY and CDR2 SMNVEV (reference sequence). Here the CDR3 DNA reads TGTGCCAGCAGTCTCAGACGGACAGGGGGCCGGACTGAAGCTTTCTTT. As protein: CASSLRRTGGRTEAFF.

This sequence joins TRBV7-2 and TRBJ1-1; 7 positions match TRBD1. The CDR3 sequence is 16 residues long. Germline loops: CDR1 SGHTA, CDR2 FQGNSA. J gave up 5 bases and V 0 bases, and 9 bases lay outside the gene matches. CDR3 DNA sequence: TGTGCCAGCAGCTTAGCAGTCAGGGGGTTGAGGACTGAAGCTTTCTTT. Translated, it gives CASSLAVRGLRTEAFF.

This clonotype appeared a few times. The chain couples TRBV6-6 to TRBJ1-5; 8 nucleotides align to TRBD1. This CDR3 has 15 amino acids. J lost 6 bases, V lost 0 bases, and 4 bases had no gene match. The germline V gene encodes CDR1 MNHNY and CDR2 SVGAGI (reference sequence). CDR3 amino acids: CASSYSSGGRQPQHF. CDR3 bases: TGTGCCAGCAGTTACTCATCAGGGGGCCGTCAGCCCCAGCATTTT.

J is TRBJ2-3 and V is TRBV20-1; 8 nucleotides agree with TRBD1. The CDR3 extends over 16 amino acids. V dropped 5 bases and J dropped 3; count of bases not matched to a gene: 13. CDR1 is DFQATT and CDR2 is SNEGSKA in the germline V gene (reference sequence). CDR3 bases: TGCAGTGCTGGAGTGCGAGACAGGGGCTCGACAGATACGCAGTATTTT. Protein product: CSAGVRDRGSTDTQYF.

V usage is TRBV28 and J usage is TRBJ2-1, with D possibly being TRBD2 (7 bases). This CDR3 contains 14 residues. V lost 7 bases and J lost 5, with 15 bases in between. CDR1 and CDR2 (germline): MDHEN, SYDVKM. CDR3 bases: TGTGCCAGCATGAGGGGGGGGGAGAACAATGAGCAGTTCTTC. Translated: CASMRGGENNEQFF.

Only one count was recorded for this clonotype. The chain recombines TRBV16 with TRBJ2-1; the D is unclear. V was trimmed by 0 bases and J by 10 bases, leaving 10 bases between them. The CDR3 consists of 13 residues. The germline gives CDR1 KGHSY, CDR2 FQNENV. CDR3 loop: CASSQSRAREQFF. The CDR3 DNA follows: TGTGCCAGCAGCCAATCTAGGGCGCGGGAGCAGTTCTTC.

This clonotype has a count of ten or more. This CDR3 reads CASSQIRDRPLEQYF. The CDR3, as DNA: TGCGCCAGCAGCCAAATCCGGGACAGGCCACTTGAGCAGTACTTC. The V call is TRBV4-3, the J call TRBJ2-7, with 8 positions matching TRBD1. The ends lost 2 bases at V and 7 bases at J; junction bases unmatched: 10. CDR3 length equals 15 residues. The V gene's germline CDR1 is LGHNA and CDR2 YSLEER.

This clonotype occurred a few times. The chain joins TRBV29-1 to TRBJ1-1, with 8 positions matching TRBD1. The CDR3 is 13 residues long. After removal of 7 bases from V and 4 bases from J, the junction contained 8 bases not matched to a gene. From germline, CDR1 is SQVTM and CDR2 ANQGSEA. The CDR3 DNA reads as TGCAGCGGGTCACAGGGGGGAAGCACTGAAGCTTTCTTT. Amino acids: CSGSQGGSTEAFF.

This clonotype was counted a few times. The chain employs TRBV11-2 and TRBJ2-3; TRBD2 aligns across 7 bases. CDR3 length: 16 amino acids. Germline values: CDR1 SGHAT, CDR2 FQNNGV. V was pared by 5 bases and J by 0 bases, with 8 bases of the junction left unmatched. The CDR3 protein is CASSASSGVSTDTQYF. The CDR3 DNA is TGTGCCAGCAGCGCCTCCAGCGGGGTCAGCACAGATACGCAGTATTTT.

This clonotype appeared many times. The chain uses TRBV6-5 and TRBJ1-2; D is unresolved. Germline values: CDR1 MNHEY, CDR2 SVGAGI. Trimming removed 5 bases at V and 0 bases at J, with 16 bases between. The CDR3 totals 16 residues. CDR3 nucleotide sequence: TGTGCCAGCAGTCTCTCGGGCGGGTCCTCTAACTATGGCTACACCTTC. As protein: CASSLSGGSSNYGYTF.

This clonotype was recorded many times. Written as DNA, the CDR3 is TGCGCCAGCAGCCAGGGAACAGGGAGCTCCTACGAGCAGTACTTC. Amino acids: CASSQGTGSSYEQYF. The chain has TRBV5-1 and TRBJ2-7; D may be TRBD1 (6 bases). V gave up 4 bases and J gave up 0 bases, with 14 bases separating them. Germline CDR1 SGHRS, CDR2 YFSETQ. The length of the CDR3 is 15 residues.

This chain uses TRBV7-2 with TRBJ2-1; D not resolved. The CDR3 is 17 amino acids. V shed 3 bases and J shed 0 bases, with 15 bases lying between them. Germline loops: CDR1 SGHTA, CDR2 FQGNSA. The CDR3 DNA is TGTGCCAGCAGCTTTGGCGCGACACCAAGCTCCTACAATGAGCAGTTCTTC. It is translated as CASSFGATPSSYNEQFF.

The chain uses TRBV7-8 and TRBJ2-3; maybe TRBD2 (5 bases). Trimming removed 5 bases at V and 4 bases at J, with 13 bases between. Germline assignment: CDR1 SGHVS and CDR2 FQNEAQ. The CDR3 loop spans 14 amino acids. CDR3 amino acids: CASSPSEGSDTQYF. As DNA, the CDR3 is TGTGCCAGCAGCCCTTCTGAGGGATCAGATACGCAGTATTTT.

This rearrangement joins TRBV29-1 to TRBJ2-1; 9 bases are a match to TRBD1. The CDR3 has 12 residues. V shed 4 bases, J shed 11 bases, and the junction held 6 bases outside the gene matches. Germline CDR1 SQVTM, CDR2 ANQGSEA. The CDR3 bases are TGCAGCGTTGGGACAGGGGAAGTGAAGCAGTTCTTC. Translation gives CSVGTGEVKQFF.